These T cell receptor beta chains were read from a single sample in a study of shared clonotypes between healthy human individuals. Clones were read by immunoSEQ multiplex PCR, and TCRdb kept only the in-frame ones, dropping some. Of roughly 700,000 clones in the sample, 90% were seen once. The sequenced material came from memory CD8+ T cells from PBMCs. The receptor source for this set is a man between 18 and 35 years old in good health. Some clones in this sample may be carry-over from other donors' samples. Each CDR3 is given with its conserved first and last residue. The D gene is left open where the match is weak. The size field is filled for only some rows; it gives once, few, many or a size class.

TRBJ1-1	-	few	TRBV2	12	CASSPRQTEAFF	TGTGCCAGCAGTCCAAGACAGACTGAAGCTTTCTTT
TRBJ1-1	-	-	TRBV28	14	CASGRRGGNTEAFF	TGTGCCAGCGGCCGACGAGGGGGGAACACTGAAGCTTTCTTT
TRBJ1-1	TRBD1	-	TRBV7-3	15	CASSPSDRGGTEAFF	TGTGCCAGCAGCCCCTCGGACAGGGGCGGAACTGAAGCTTTCTTT
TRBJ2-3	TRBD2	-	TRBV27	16	CASSFLSGSRGDTQYF	TGTGCCAGCAGTTTCCTTAGCGGGAGCCGGGGTGATACGCAGTATTTT
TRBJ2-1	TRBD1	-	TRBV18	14	CASSTDRSNNEQFF	TGTGCCAGCTCCACGGACAGGTCCAACAATGAGCAGTTCTTC
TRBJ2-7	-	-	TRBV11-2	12	CASSLGNYEQYF	TGTGCCAGCAGCTTAGGTAACTACGAGCAGTACTTC
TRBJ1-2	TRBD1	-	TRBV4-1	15	CASSSRDRANYGYTF	TGCGCCAGCAGCTCCCGGGACAGGGCCAACTATGGCTACACCTTC
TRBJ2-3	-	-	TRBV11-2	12	CASSLATDTQYF	TGTGCCAGCAGCTTAGCCACAGATACGCAGTATTTT
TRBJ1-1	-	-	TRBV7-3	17	CASSEKGTGRLGTEAFF	TGTGCCAGCAGCGAAAAAGGCACAGGGAGACTTGGGACTGAAGCTTTCTTT
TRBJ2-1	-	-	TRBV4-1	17	CASSQYIRDPEVDEQFF	TGCGCCAGCAGCCAGTACATCCGGGACCCGGAGGTCGATGAGCAGTTCTTC
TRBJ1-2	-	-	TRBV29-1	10	CSVQGYGYTF	TGCAGCGTTCAGGGCTATGGCTACACCTTC
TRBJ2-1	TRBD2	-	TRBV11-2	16	CASSDILAGSSYEQFF	TGTGCCAGCAGCGACATACTAGCGGGATCTTCGTATGAGCAGTTCTTC
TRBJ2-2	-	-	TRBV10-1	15	CASSDGGPNTGELFF	TGCGCCAGCAGTGATGGCGGCCCGAACACCGGGGAGCTGTTTTTT
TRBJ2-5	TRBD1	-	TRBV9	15	CASSATGWSQETQYF	TGTGCCAGCAGCGCGACAGGGTGGTCCCAAGAGACCCAGTACTTC
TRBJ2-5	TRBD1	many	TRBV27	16	CASSSFRTGDQETQYF	TGTGCCAGCAGTTCCTTCCGGACAGGTGATCAAGAGACCCAGTACTTC
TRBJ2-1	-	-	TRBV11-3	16	CASSHGRQSSYNEQFF	TGTGCCAGCAGTCACGGACGGCAGAGCTCCTACAATGAGCAGTTCTTC
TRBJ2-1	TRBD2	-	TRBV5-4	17	CASSLSILAGEGNEQFF	TGTGCCAGCAGCTTATCTATACTAGCGGGAGAGGGCAATGAGCAGTTCTTC
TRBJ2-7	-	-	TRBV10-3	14	CAISEAGPSYEQYF	TGTGCCATCAGTGAGGCGGGCCCGTCCTACGAGCAGTACTTC
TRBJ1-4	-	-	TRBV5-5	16	CASSDAATLRNEKLFF	TGTGCCAGCAGCGACGCCGCCACCCTTCGAAATGAAAAACTGTTTTTT
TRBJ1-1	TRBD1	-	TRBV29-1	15	CSVDRGATLNTEAFF	TGCAGCGTCGACAGGGGCGCAACTCTCAACACTGAAGCTTTCTTT
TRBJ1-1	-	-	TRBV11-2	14	CASSFNGGDTEAFF	TGTGCCAGCAGCTTCAACGGAGGGGACACTGAAGCTTTCTTT
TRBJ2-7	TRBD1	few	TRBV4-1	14	CASSPGQGAYEQYF	TGCGCCAGCAGCCCCGGACAGGGGGCCTACGAGCAGTACTTC
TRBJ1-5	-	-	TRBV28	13	CASSTGSNQPQHF	TGTGCCAGCAGCACAGGGAGCAATCAGCCCCAGCATTTT
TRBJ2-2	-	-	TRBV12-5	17	CASGLVLARQGTGELFF	TGTGCTAGTGGTTTGGTACTCGCGAGGCAGGGCACCGGGGAGCTGTTTTTT
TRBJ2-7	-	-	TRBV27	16	CASSLSPGALQYEQYF	TGTGCCAGCAGTTTATCGCCGGGGGCGCTTCAATACGAGCAGTACTTC
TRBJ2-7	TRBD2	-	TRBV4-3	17	CASSQGIPSGRSTEQYF	TGCGCCAGCAGCCAAGGTATCCCGAGCGGGAGATCCACCGAGCAGTACTTC
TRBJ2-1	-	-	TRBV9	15	CASSVSPKGNNEQFF	TGTGCCAGCAGCGTGTCTCCGAAGGGGAACAATGAGCAGTTCTTC
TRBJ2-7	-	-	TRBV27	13	CASSLRENYEQYF	TGTGCCAGCAGTTTGCGGGAAAACTACGAGCAGTACTTC
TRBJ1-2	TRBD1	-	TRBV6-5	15	CASSYSNRGQDGYTF	TGTGCCAGCAGTTACTCGAACAGGGGGCAGGATGGCTACACCTTC